These 20 T cell receptor beta chains were all obtained from the same sample, sequenced in a study of cytomegalovirus exposure and HLA in healthy donors. Primers included in the PCR were 60 Vbeta and 13 Jbeta primers. The assay was immunoSEQ multiplex PCR, and TCRdb's table has in-frame clones only and misses some. The sample has 200,000 to 250,000 clones; about 80% are singletons. Sequencing was performed on PBMCs. These receptors came from a woman aged 55-70 years in good health and CMV-seropositive.

The rearrangement joins TRBV4-1 to TRBJ2-7; 9 positions agree with TRBD2. The length of the CDR3 is 15 residues. V gave up 1 base and J gave up 3 bases; unmatched junction bases: 4. Germline CDR1 MGHRA, CDR2 YSYEKL. As DNA, the CDR3 is TGCGCCAGCAGCCAAGTAGGCGGGAGGGACTACGAGCAGTACTTC. Translation gives CASSQVGGRDYEQYF.

V is TRBV2 and J is TRBJ2-7, with 10 bases that match TRBD1. J lost 7 bases, V lost 1 base, and 4 bases had no gene match. This CDR3 is built from 14 residues. Germline lookup yields CDR1 SNHLY and CDR2 FYNNEI. The CDR3, as DNA: TGTGCCAGCAGTGAAGGGGACAGGGGTTGGGAGCAGTACTTC. It translates to CASSEGDRGWEQYF.

The gene calls are TRBV5-1 and TRBJ1-6, with 7 nucleotides matching TRBD1. Trimming at V came to 1 base and at J to 8 bases, leaving 12 bases not matched to a gene. CDR3 size: 17 residues. The germline V gene has CDR1 SGHRS and CDR2 YFSETQ. The DNA of the CDR3 is TGCGCCAGCAGCTTGCTCGGACACGCAGGGGGTGATTCACCCCTCCACTTT. The encoded protein is CASSLLGHAGGDSPLHF.

This clone has a single count. V gene TRBV9 combines with J gene TRBJ2-2, with no clear D. V was clipped by 5 bases and J by 0 bases, with 8 bases between them. Germline CDR1 SGDLS, CDR2 YYNGEE. The CDR3 spans 14 residues. The chain's CDR3 is CASRTSSNTGELFF. The CDR3 DNA sequence: TGTGCCAGCAGGACAAGTTCGAACACCGGGGAGCTGTTTTTT.

The rearrangement uses TRBV18 and TRBJ2-7; tentatively, D is TRBD2 (6 bases). The CDR3 is 15 amino acids. Trimming took off 5 bases at V and 0 bases at J, with 14 bases between the two ends. The V gene's germline CDR1 is KGHSH and CDR2 LQKENI. The CDR3 bases are TGTGCCAGCTCAAGGTGGGAGGCCAGCTCCTACGAGCAGTACTTC. Protein: CASSRWEASSYEQYF.

About this clone itself: The sample contains more than one DNA sequence encoding this CDR3. The chain has TRBV7-9 and TRBJ2-5; 12 nucleotides line up with TRBD2. CDR1 and CDR2 (germline): SEHNR, FQNEAQ (reference sequence). This CDR3 contains 15 residues. Unmatched junction bases numbered 1, after V lost 1 base and J lost 4 bases. CDR3 coding DNA: TGTGCCAGCAGCTTAGGACTAGCGGGAGCAGAGACCCAGTACTTC. Amino acid sequence: CASSLGLAGAETQYF.

For this clone: In the same sample, other DNA sequences code for this CDR3. The rearrangement uses TRBV7-9 and TRBJ1-1; a weak D match, TRBD1 (5 bases). V was pared by 1 base and J by 1 base, with 10 bases between. The CDR3 is 15 amino acids. Germline V lookup: CDR1 SEHNR, CDR2 FQNEAQ (reference sequence). Written as DNA, the CDR3 is TGTGCCAGCAGCTTAGAGGGCCAGGGGAACACTGAAGCTTTCTTT. Translating gives CASSLEGQGNTEAFF.

This clone was detected a few times. The chain carries TRBV6-5 and TRBJ1-2, with D unclear. Trimming stripped 0 bases from V and 4 bases from J, with 6 bases between. Germline V gene sequence: CDR1 MNHEY, CDR2 SVGAGI. The length of the CDR3 is 13 residues. The CDR3 coding sequence is TGTGCCAGCAGTTACTCTGGAGCCTATGGCTACACCTTC. Protein sequence: CASSYSGAYGYTF.

This clone occurred a few times. The rearrangement uses TRBV27 and TRBJ2-1, with 7 positions matching TRBD2. Germline lookup yields CDR1 MNHEY and CDR2 SMNVEV (reference sequence). The CDR3 is made up of 16 amino acids. V was pared by 7 bases and J by 4 bases, with 13 bases of the junction left unmatched. CDR3 in amino acids: CASNSLRDYVYNEQFF. The CDR3, as DNA: TGTGCCAGCAACTCCCTCCGGGACTATGTGTACAATGAGCAGTTCTTC.

This chain links TRBV27 with TRBJ1-2; 7 positions match TRBD1. The CDR3 sequence is 15 residues long. Germline values: CDR1 MNHEY, CDR2 SMNVEV (reference sequence). The V gene end was trimmed by 3 bases and the J gene end by 5 bases; junction bases not matched to a gene: 9. Here the CDR3 reads CASSFDRDDAYGYTF. CDR3 nucleotide sequence: TGTGCCAGCAGTTTCGACAGGGATGATGCGTATGGCTACACCTTC.

V and J are TRBV5-4 and TRBJ1-2, with TRBD1 matching over 10 bases. Trimming cost V 2 bases and J 6 bases; bases outside gene matches: 7. Germline CDR1 and CDR2: SGHNT and YYREEE (reference sequence). The CDR3 has 15 residues. CDR3 protein: CASSFPGTGVNGYTF. CDR3 in DNA: TGTGCCAGCAGCTTCCCCGGGACAGGGGTAAATGGCTACACCTTC. The whole variable domain, filled in from reference TRBV5-4 and TRBJ1-2, reads ETGVTQSPTHLIKTRGQQVTLRCSSQSGHNTVSWYQQALGQGPQFIFQYYREEENGRGNFPPRFSGLQFPNYSSELNVNALELDDSALYLCASSFPGTGVNGYTFGSGTRLTVV.

V gene TRBV29-1 combines with J gene TRBJ1-6; the match to TRBD1 covers 7 bases. In germline, CDR1 is SQVTM, CDR2 ANQGSEA. The CDR3 covers 13 residues. The J segment lost 7 bases and the V segment lost 8 bases, leaving 8 bases of the junction unmatched. CDR3 DNA sequence: TGCAGCTTCAGACAGGGACCGAATTCACCCCTCCACTTT. Its protein product is CSFRQGPNSPLHF.

The rearrangement joins TRBV5-1 to TRBJ2-3; D not resolved. The germline V gene has CDR1 SGHRS and CDR2 YFSETQ. Trimming took 1 base from V and 2 from J, leaving 8 bases between them. The CDR3 runs to 14 residues. The DNA for the CDR3 is TGCGCCAGCAGCTTGCCAGGTCCCACAGATACGCAGTATTTT. Its translation: CASSLPGPTDTQYF.

The chain couples TRBV16 to TRBJ2-5, with 12 bases lining up with TRBD1. Germline CDR1 and CDR2: KGHSY and FQNENV. Trimming removed 4 bases from V and 4 bases from J; junction bases left unmatched: 4. The CDR3 length is 15 residues. The CDR3 nucleotides are TGTGCCAGCAGCCGGGGACAGGGGGCAGGAGAGACCCAGTACTTC. Its translation: CASSRGQGAGETQYF.

The V and J genes are TRBV9 and TRBJ1-1, with D tentatively TRBD1 (5 bases). CDR3 size: 15 residues. The V end was cut by 5 bases, the J end by 3 bases, with 17 bases between. Per germline, CDR1 SGDLS and CDR2 YYNGEE. In DNA, the CDR3 is TGTGCCAGCAGACAAGAACCCTCGGGGGACACTGAAGCTTTCTTT. Translating it yields CASRQEPSGDTEAFF.

The V and J genes are TRBV27 and TRBJ1-1, with TRBD1 matching 7 bases. Germline CDR1 MNHEY, CDR2 SMNVEV (reference sequence). The CDR3 is made up of 12 amino acids. V gave up 7 bases and J gave up 10 bases; unmatched junction bases: 9. For the CDR3, the DNA is TGTGCCAGCATGGGTCCGGGACAGAGAGCTTTCTTT. Its protein product is CASMGPGQRAFF.

This chain joins TRBV7-9 and TRBJ1-1; D might be TRBD1 (5 bases). The V gene lost 4 bases and the J gene lost 2 bases, with 20 bases spanning the gap. The germline CDR1 and CDR2 sequences are SEHNR and FQNEAQ (reference sequence). The CDR3 is 17 residues long. The CDR3 protein is CASSSSLQDTRNTEAFF. Here the CDR3 DNA reads TGTGCCAGCAGCTCGAGCCTGCAGGACACGAGAAACACTGAAGCTTTCTTT.

The V gene is TRBV6-1, the J gene TRBJ2-3; D is undetermined. This CDR3 has 14 residues. The ends were cut back, 3 bases at V and 4 bases at J, with 11 bases in the middle. The germline V gene encodes CDR1 MNHNS and CDR2 SASEGT. The CDR3 bases are TGTGCCAGCAGTGAGTCTAGGTCGTCAGATACGCAGTATTTT. Protein: CASSESRSSDTQYF.

This clone was observed a single time. V is TRBV19 and J is TRBJ1-2, with D perhaps matching TRBD1 (6 bases). Trimming removed 6 bases from V and 9 bases from J, with 20 bases in between. From germline, CDR1 is LNHDA and CDR2 SQIVND (reference sequence). CDR3 size: 14 residues. The CDR3 DNA follows: TGTGCCAGTAGAAACAGGACAGCCGTGAGTAGCTACACCTTC. This translates into CASRNRTAVSSYTF. The whole variable domain, remainder taken from reference TRBV19 and TRBJ1-2, is DGGITQSPKYLFRKEGQNVTLSCEQNLNHDAMYWYRQDPGQGLRLIYYSQIVNDFQKGDIAEGYSVSREKKESFPLTVTSAQKNPTAFYLCASRNRTAVSSYTFGSGTRLTVV.

This clone came up once. The chain uses TRBV30 and TRBJ1-6; D remains ambiguous. Trimming shortened V by 5 bases and J by 10 bases, and 21 bases separated the two germline ends. The V gene's germline CDR1 is GTSNPN and CDR2 SVGIG (reference sequence). This CDR3 is built from 15 residues. The CDR3 DNA reads TGTGCCTGGGGCCGCCCCACGGGGTCGGTCTCACCCCTCCACTTT. Translating it yields CAWGRPTGSVSPLHF.